This T cell receptor (beta chain) was profiled in a study of regulatory T cells in long-lasting Graves disease. Overall study results and limits: Possibly, too few samples lowered accuracy. Fewer public clonotypes were shared by new patients (approximately 1,000) than by persistent patients (approximately 2,700).

Arm-PCR with iRepertoire HTBI primers amplified the CDR3 regions for these TCR beta libraries. TCRdb re-called the multiplex PCR reads through MiXCR, storing one row per CDR3 protein. The sample yields 600,000 to 800,000 distinct CDR3 sequences, approximately 29% seen once. The germline CDR1 and CDR2 sequences are MDHEN and SYDVKM. The CDR3 contains 12 residues. Trimming took 1 base from V and 2 from J, leaving 3 bases between them. This clonotype was observed at least ten times. Its antigen is currently unknown. The time point here: persistent/refractory GD, antithyroid drugs over 5 years with positive TRAb. The TCR library was made from RNA that had been extracted from PBMCs in TRIzol. American Thyroid Association guidelines defined Graves' disease diagnosis. Enrollment of patients was through an endocrinology department in Xi'an, China.

V and J are TRBV28 and TRBJ2-7; D is uncertain. The sequence was collected from a female donor with Graves disease. Sample: peripheral blood mononuclear cells (PBMCs), taken when the disease was refractory, from a patient treated with antithyroid drugs. DNA for the CDR3: TGTGCCAGCAGTTTATCCCCCTACGAGCAGTACTTC. Its protein is CASSLSPYEQYF.